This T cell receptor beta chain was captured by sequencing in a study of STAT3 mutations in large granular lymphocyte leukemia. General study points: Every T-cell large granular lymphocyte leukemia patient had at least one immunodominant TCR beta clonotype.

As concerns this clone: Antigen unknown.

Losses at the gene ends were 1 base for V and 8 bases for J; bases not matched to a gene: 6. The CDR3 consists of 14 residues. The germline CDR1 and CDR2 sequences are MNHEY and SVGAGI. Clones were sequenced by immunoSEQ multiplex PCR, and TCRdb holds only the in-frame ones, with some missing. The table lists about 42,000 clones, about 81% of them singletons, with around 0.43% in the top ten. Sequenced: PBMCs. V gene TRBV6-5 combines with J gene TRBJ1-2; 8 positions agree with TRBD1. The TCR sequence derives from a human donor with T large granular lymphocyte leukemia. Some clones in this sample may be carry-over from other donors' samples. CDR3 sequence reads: CASSYWAGGEGYTF. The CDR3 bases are TGTGCCAGCAGTTACTGGGCAGGGGGCGAAGGCTACACCTTC.